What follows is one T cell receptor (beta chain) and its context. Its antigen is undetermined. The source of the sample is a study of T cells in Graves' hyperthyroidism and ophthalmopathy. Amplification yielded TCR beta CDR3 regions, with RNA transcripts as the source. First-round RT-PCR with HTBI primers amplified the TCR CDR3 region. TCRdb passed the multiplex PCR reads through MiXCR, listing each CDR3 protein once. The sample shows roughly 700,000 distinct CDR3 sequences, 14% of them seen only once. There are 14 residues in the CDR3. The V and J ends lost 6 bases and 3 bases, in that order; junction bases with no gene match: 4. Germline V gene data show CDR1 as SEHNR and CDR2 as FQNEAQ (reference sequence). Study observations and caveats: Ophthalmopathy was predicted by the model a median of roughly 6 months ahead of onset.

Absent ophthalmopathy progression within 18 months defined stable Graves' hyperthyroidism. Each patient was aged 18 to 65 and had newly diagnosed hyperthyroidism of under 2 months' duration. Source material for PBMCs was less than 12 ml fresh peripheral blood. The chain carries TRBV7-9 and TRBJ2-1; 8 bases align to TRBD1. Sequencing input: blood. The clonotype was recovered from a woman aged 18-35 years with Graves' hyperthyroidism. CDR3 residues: CASRYGQGYNEQFF. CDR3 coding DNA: TGTGCCAGCAGATACGGACAGGGCTACAATGAGCAGTTCTTC.